A single sample is the source of the 25 T cell receptor beta chains below, sequenced in a study of T cell responses to AZD1222 COVID-19 vaccine. TCRdb keeps only in-frame clones here, not all; method: immunoSEQ multiplex PCR. This sample has some 140,000 clones, with roughly 90% found just once. The source was peripheral blood, collected on day 0 of AZD1222 vaccination. The receptors shown here come from an adult in good health.

This chain joins TRBV4-1 and TRBJ1-3, with 10 bases aligning to TRBD1. The trim removed 4 bases at V and 0 bases at J, leaving 15 bases unmatched. CDR1 MGHRA and CDR2 YSYEKL come from the germline V gene. The CDR3 sequence is 20 residues long. The CDR3 coding sequence is TGCGCCAGCAGCCCTACCCGCCGGACAGGGGGGATGCTCTCTGGAAACACCATATATTTT. Protein: CASSPTRRTGGMLSGNTIYF.

The rearrangement links TRBV5-4 to TRBJ1-2; TRBD1 matches at 8 bases. This CDR3 is built from 15 residues. Trimming cost V 4 bases and J 4 bases; bases outside gene matches: 9. Germline V gives CDR1 SGHNT, CDR2 YYREEE (reference sequence). This CDR3 is CASSPTGGEGYGYTF. The CDR3, as DNA: TGTGCCAGCAGCCCAACAGGGGGTGAAGGCTATGGCTACACCTTC.

The chain uses TRBV12-3 or TRBV12-4 and TRBJ2-7; TRBD1 matches at 7 bases. Losses at the gene ends were 6 bases for V and 4 bases for J; bases not matched to a gene: 6. This CDR3 has 13 amino acids. CDR3 sequence: CASSEQGSYEQYF. For the CDR3, the DNA is TGTGCCAGCAGCGAACAGGGGTCGTACGAGCAGTACTTC.

This clone was detected ten times or more. This sequence joins TRBV5-4 and TRBJ2-7, with a weak D call TRBD1 (7 bases). Germline CDR1 reads SGHNT; CDR2 reads YYREEE (reference sequence). Between the trimmed V and J ends, which lost 0 bases and 1 base, there was a span of 11 bases. This CDR3 spans 15 amino acids. The CDR3 loop is CASSLAAGQSYEQYF. The CDR3 DNA sequence: TGTGCCAGCAGCTTGGCGGCGGGACAGTCCTACGAGCAGTACTTC.

This chain joins TRBV30 and TRBJ1-6; D remains ambiguous. Germline lookup yields CDR1 GTSNPN and CDR2 SVGIG (reference sequence). V was trimmed by 8 bases and J by 4 bases, leaving 12 bases between them. This CDR3 is built from 13 residues. The CDR3 region is CAVYGVYNSPLHF. CDR3 DNA: TGTGCCGTTTATGGGGTGTATAATTCACCCCTCCACTTT.

The chain has TRBV30 and TRBJ1-1; D may be TRBD1 (6 bases). Trimming shortened V by 8 bases and J by 9 bases, and 16 bases separated the two germline ends. Germline CDR1 is GTSNPN and CDR2 is SVGIG (reference sequence). This CDR3 spans 11 amino acids. The CDR3 nucleotides are TGTGCCCGACAGGACCTAGCGAAAGCTTTCTTT. Its protein is CARQDLAKAFF.

The chain is built from TRBV29-1 and TRBJ1-1; possibly TRBD1 for D (6 bases). The CDR3 length is 12 residues. The V gene lost 6 bases and the J gene lost 4 bases, with 12 bases spanning the gap. Germline CDR1 and CDR2: SQVTM and ANQGSEA. The CDR3 nucleotides are TGCAGCGTCGGGGGCGGGAGCACTGAAGCTTTCTTT. Translation gives CSVGGGSTEAFF.

The V gene is TRBV29-1, the J gene TRBJ2-3, with D maybe TRBD1 (6 bases). Germline V gives CDR1 SQVTM, CDR2 ANQGSEA. This CDR3 comprises 17 residues. The CDR3 reads CRGGLARGSMAKDTQYF. In DNA form, the CDR3 reads TGCAGGGGTGGGCTAGCTAGGGGGAGTATGGCGAAAGATACGCAGTATTTT.

The chain is built from TRBV19 and TRBJ2-7; TRBD1 matches 9 bases. From germline, CDR1 is LNHDA and CDR2 SQIVND (reference sequence). V was clipped by 6 bases and J by 2 bases; unmatched bases: 11. The CDR3 has 16 residues. CDR3 in amino acids: CASSSLGDRDAYEQYF. DNA for the CDR3: TGTGCCAGTAGCTCACTAGGGGACAGGGACGCCTACGAGCAGTACTTC.

The chain carries TRBV3-1 (or the pseudogene TRBV3-2) and TRBJ2-2; D remains unclear. Trimming took 6 bases from V and 0 from J, leaving 11 bases between them. The V gene's germline CDR1 is LGHDT and CDR2 YNNKEL (reference sequence). This CDR3 has 15 amino acids. The CDR3 DNA follows: TGTGCCAGCAGACGACCAGGAACGAACACCGGGGAGCTGTTTTTT. It specifies CASRRPGTNTGELFF.

The chain joins TRBV5-4 to TRBJ1-3; D possibly corresponds to TRBD1 (6 bases). The CDR3 runs to 15 residues. Per the germline V gene, CDR1 is SGHNT and CDR2 is YYREEE (reference sequence). The V and J ends lost 4 bases and 7 bases respectively, with 18 bases between them. The CDR3 DNA reads as TGTGCCAGCAGCGCGAGGGGGTTGGTAGGGAACACCATATATTTT. This sequence encodes CASSARGLVGNTIYF.

Worth noting for this clone: An end of the junction does not agree with germline; a read error may underlie this. The chain couples TRBV7-7 to TRBJ2-1; D unclear. The CDR3 is made up of 11 amino acids. Germline V gene sequence: CDR1 SSHAT, CDR2 FNYEAQ (reference sequence). CDR3 coding DNA: TGTGCTAGCAGCTCCGGCAATGAGCAGTTCTTC. Its translation is CASSSGNEQFF.

The chain recombines TRBV28 with TRBJ1-2, with TRBD1 identical over 7 bases. The V segment lost 6 bases and the J segment 5 bases; nucleotides outside the gene matches: 18. This CDR3 has 17 amino acids. Germline CDR1 and CDR2: MDHEN and SYDVKM. The CDR3 loop reads CASSPGTASSPFYGYTF. For the CDR3, the DNA is TGTGCCAGCAGCCCTGGGACAGCCTCATCCCCCTTTTATGGCTACACCTTC.

The rearrangement joins TRBV20-1 to TRBJ2-7; 7 bases map to TRBD2. CDR3 size: 15 residues. The J segment lost 2 bases and the V segment lost 3 bases, leaving 10 bases of the junction unmatched. Germline V gene data show CDR1 as DFQATT and CDR2 as SNEGSKA (reference sequence). The CDR3 spells CSASLGLDGAYEQYF. The CDR3, as DNA: TGCAGTGCTAGTCTCGGACTAGACGGCGCCTACGAGCAGTACTTC.

The J gene is TRBJ2-3, the V gene TRBV7-2; 12 nucleotides agree with TRBD2. From germline, CDR1 is SGHTA and CDR2 FQGNSA. This CDR3 is built from 14 residues. The trim removed 5 bases at V and 7 bases at J, leaving 4 bases unmatched. This CDR3 reads CASSQLAGGYTQYF. Written as DNA, the CDR3 is TGTGCCAGCAGCCAGCTAGCGGGGGGGTATACGCAGTATTTT.

The gene calls are TRBV5-8 and TRBJ1-4; 7 bases are a match to TRBD1. The CDR3 length is 18 residues. Unmatched junction bases numbered 15, after V lost 4 bases and J lost 3 bases. Germline V CDR1 and CDR2: SGHTS, YDEGEE. CDR3 bases: TGTGCCAGCAGCCCCGTACAGGGGCGCATTTCTGCTAATGAAAAACTGTTTTTT. It codes for CASSPVQGRISANEKLFF.

The V and J genes are TRBV11-2 and TRBJ1-2; D is unclear. The CDR3 is made up of 13 amino acids. Trimming pared 2 bases from V and 2 bases from J, leaving 6 bases between. CDR1 is SGHAT, CDR2 FQNNGV, per germline. For the CDR3, the DNA is TGTGCCAGCAGCTTATGGGGAAACTATGGCTACACCTTC. Amino acid sequence: CASSLWGNYGYTF.

The rearrangement uses TRBV6-1 and TRBJ1-5; no clear D. The CDR3 sequence is 14 residues long. Germline-derived CDR1 and CDR2 are MNHNS and SASEGT. V shed 3 bases and J shed 4 bases, with 10 bases lying between them. Here the CDR3 reads CASSESTSNQPQHF. The CDR3 DNA reads TGTGCCAGCAGTGAGAGTACAAGTAATCAGCCCCAGCATTTT.

V is TRBV6-5 and J is TRBJ1-6; weak D call: TRBD1 (6 bases). Germline values: CDR1 MNHEY, CDR2 SVGAGI. V lost 4 bases to trimming and J lost 10 bases, with 17 bases between them. The CDR3 has 15 residues. CDR3 nucleotide sequence: TGTGCCAGCAGTTCACTGGAGCCAGGGGTCTCACCCCTCCACTTT. It is translated as CASSSLEPGVSPLHF.

The V and J genes are TRBV5-1 and TRBJ2-3, with D perhaps given as TRBD1 or TRBD2 (5 bases each). Trimming pared 1 base from V and 2 bases from J, leaving 14 bases between. Germline V gene data show CDR1 as SGHRS and CDR2 as YFSETQ. The CDR3 length is 16 residues. CDR3 coding DNA: TGCGCCAGCAGCTTGTCACAGGTGGGAGCCACAGATACGCAGTATTTT. This codes for CASSLSQVGATDTQYF.

The CDR3 DNA reads TGTGCCAGCAGCCCCAACAGGGATTTTGGCTACACCTTC. Protein: CASSPNRDFGYTF. V is TRBV6-5 and J is TRBJ1-2, with a weak D call TRBD1 (6 bases). Germline V gene lookup returns CDR1 MNHEY and CDR2 SVGAGI. The CDR3 sequence is 13 residues long. Trimming left V 6 bases short and J 7 bases short, with 15 bases between.

The rearrangement joins TRBV5-6 to TRBJ1-2, with 8 nucleotides matching TRBD1. Germline values: CDR1 SGHDT, CDR2 YYEEEE. Unmatched junction bases numbered 7, after V lost 4 bases and J lost 2 bases. The CDR3 is 15 amino acids. Here the CDR3 reads CASSLPQGENYGYTF. CDR3 nucleotide sequence: TGTGCCAGCAGCCTTCCACAGGGGGAAAACTATGGCTACACCTTC.

The J gene is TRBJ2-7, the V gene TRBV9, with 7 nucleotides matching TRBD2. This CDR3 comprises 16 residues. From germline, CDR1 is SGDLS and CDR2 YYNGEE. Germline trimming cut 0 bases from V and 0 bases from J; bases unmatched to any gene: 6. The CDR3, as DNA: TGTGCCAGCAGCGTAGGGGGCGGGAGATTCTCCTACGAGCAGTACTTC. This sequence encodes CASSVGGGRFSYEQYF.

The V and J genes are TRBV13 and TRBJ2-3; D is possibly TRBD1 (6 bases). V dropped 4 bases and J dropped 5 bases, with 16 bases sitting between them. The CDR3 extends over 15 amino acids. Looked up from germline, CDR1 is PRHDT and CDR2 is FYEKMQ (reference sequence). CDR3 in amino acids: CASSSTRGTRDTQYF. CDR3 coding DNA: TGTGCCAGCAGCTCCACGAGGGGGACGAGAGATACGCAGTATTTT.

The chain carries TRBV5-1 and TRBJ2-6; D uncertain. Germline V CDR1 and CDR2: SGHRS, YFSETQ. The CDR3 contains 17 residues. Between the trimmed V and J ends, which lost 0 bases and 2 bases, there was a span of 12 bases. CDR3 coding DNA: TGCGCCAGCAGCTTGGAGGGCCGGTTACCTGGGGCCAACGTCCTGACTTTC. Translated: CASSLEGRLPGANVLTF.